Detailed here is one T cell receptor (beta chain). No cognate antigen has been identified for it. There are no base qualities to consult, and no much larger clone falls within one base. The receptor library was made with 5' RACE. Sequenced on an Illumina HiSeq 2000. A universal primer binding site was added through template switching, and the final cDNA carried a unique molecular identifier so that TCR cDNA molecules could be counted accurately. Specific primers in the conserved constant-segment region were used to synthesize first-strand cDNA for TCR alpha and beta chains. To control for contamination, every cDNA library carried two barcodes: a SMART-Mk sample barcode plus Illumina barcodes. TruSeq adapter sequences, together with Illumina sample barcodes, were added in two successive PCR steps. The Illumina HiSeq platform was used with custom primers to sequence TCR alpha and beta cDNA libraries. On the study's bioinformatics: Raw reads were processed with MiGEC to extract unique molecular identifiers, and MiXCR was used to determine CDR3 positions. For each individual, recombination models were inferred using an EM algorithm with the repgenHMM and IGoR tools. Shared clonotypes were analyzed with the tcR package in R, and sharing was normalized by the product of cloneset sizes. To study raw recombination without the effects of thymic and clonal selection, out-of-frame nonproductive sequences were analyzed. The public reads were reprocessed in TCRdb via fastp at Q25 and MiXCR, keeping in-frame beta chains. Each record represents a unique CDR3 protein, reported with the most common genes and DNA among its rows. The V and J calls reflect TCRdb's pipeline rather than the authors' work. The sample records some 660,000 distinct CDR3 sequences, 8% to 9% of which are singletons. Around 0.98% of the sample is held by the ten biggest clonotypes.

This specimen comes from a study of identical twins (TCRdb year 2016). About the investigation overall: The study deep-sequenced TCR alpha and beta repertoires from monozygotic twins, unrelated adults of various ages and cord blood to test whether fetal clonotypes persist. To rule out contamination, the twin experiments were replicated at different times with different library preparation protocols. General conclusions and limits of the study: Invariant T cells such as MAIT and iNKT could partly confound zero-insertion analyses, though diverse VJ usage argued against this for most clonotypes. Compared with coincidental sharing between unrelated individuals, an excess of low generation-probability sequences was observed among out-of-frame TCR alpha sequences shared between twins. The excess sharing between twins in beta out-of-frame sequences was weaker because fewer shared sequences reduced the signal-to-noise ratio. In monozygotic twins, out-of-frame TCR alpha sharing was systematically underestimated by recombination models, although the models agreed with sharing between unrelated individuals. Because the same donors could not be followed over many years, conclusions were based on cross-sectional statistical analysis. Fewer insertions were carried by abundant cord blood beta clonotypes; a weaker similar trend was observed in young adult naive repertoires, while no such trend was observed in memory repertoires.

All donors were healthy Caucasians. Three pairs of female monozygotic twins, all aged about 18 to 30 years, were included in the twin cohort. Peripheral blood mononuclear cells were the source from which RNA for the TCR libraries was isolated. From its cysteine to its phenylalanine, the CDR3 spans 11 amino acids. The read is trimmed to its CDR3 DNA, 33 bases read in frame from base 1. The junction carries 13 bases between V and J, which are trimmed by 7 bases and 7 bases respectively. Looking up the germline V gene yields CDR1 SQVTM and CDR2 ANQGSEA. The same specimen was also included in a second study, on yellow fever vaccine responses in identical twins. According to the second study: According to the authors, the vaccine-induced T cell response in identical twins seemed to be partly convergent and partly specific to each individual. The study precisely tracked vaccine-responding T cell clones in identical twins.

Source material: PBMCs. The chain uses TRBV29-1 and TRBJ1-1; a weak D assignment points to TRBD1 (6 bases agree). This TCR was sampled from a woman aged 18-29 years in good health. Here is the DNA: TGCAGCGGGGCAGGGGCACTTGAAGCTTTCTTT. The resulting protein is CSGAGALEAFF.